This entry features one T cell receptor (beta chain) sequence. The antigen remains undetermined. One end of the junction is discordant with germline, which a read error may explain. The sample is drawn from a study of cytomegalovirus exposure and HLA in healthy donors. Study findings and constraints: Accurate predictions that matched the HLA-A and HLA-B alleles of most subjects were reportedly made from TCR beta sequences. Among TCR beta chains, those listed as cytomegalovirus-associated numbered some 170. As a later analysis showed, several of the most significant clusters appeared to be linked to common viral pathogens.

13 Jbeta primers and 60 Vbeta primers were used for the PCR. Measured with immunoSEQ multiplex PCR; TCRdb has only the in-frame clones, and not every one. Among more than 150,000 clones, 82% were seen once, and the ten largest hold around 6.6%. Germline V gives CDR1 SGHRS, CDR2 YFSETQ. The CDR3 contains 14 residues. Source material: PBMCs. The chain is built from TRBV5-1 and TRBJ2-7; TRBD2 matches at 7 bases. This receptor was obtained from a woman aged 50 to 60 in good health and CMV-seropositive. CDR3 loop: CASTLEAGRDEQYF. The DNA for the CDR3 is TGCGCCAGCACCTTGGAAGCAGGGAGGGACGAGCAGTACTTC. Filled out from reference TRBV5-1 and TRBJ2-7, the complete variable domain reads KAGVTQTPRYLIKTRGQQVTLSCSPISGHRSVSWYQQTPGQGLQFLFEYFSETQRNKGNFPGRFSGRQFSNSRSEMNVSTLELGDSALYLCASTLEAGRDEQYFGPGTRLTVT.